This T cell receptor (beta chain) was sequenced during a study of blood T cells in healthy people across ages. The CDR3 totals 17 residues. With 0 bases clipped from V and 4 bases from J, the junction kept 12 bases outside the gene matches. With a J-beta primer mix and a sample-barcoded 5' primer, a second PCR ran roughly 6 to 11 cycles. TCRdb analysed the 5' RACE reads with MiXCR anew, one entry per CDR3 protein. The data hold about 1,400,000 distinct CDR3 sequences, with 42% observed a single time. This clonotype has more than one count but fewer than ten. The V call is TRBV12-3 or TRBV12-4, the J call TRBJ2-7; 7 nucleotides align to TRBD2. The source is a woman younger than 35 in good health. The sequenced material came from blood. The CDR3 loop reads CASSLAGGGTILYEQYF. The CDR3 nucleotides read TGTGCCAGCAGTTTAGCGGGGGGGGGAACCATCTTATACGAGCAGTACTTC.